The 28 T cell receptor beta chains presented below share a single source sample, sequenced in a study of T-cell memory formation after mild COVID-19. MiXCR, run by TCRdb on the 5' RACE reads, gives a single entry per CDR3 protein. The sample lists under 300,000 distinct CDR3 sequences, about a sixth occurring once. Source material: PBMCs or a T cell subset sorted from them (not recorded which). The receptor set was obtained from a young man who had mild COVID-19 (a few samples of this study predate the infection). Cell type and time point are not known.

This clonotype was observed many times. The rearrangement uses TRBV7-8 and TRBJ2-3, with TRBD1 identical over 7 bases. Germline-derived CDR1 and CDR2 are SGHVS and FQNEAQ. This CDR3 region has 14 residues. Unmatched junction bases numbered 10, after V lost 7 bases and J lost 6 bases. The DNA for the CDR3 is TGTGCCAGCACGGGACAGCCTAGGAGGGATACGCAGTATTTT. It codes for CASTGQPRRDTQYF. Full variable domain (remainder filled in from reference TRBV7-8 and TRBJ2-3): GAGVSQSPRYKVAKRGQDVALRCDPISGHVSLFWYQQALGQGPEFLTYFQNEAQLDKSGLPSDRFFAERPEGSVSTLKIQRTQQEDSAVYLCASTGQPRRDTQYFGPGTRLTVL.

The chain carries TRBV5-1 and TRBJ2-1, with D tentatively TRBD1 or TRBD2 (5 bases each). This CDR3 is built from 15 residues. V gave up 0 bases and J gave up 8 bases, with 15 bases separating them. The V gene's germline CDR1 is SGHRS and CDR2 YFSETQ. The CDR3 DNA is TGCGCCAGCAGCTTGGTTGGTTGGGTGGGGGATGAGCAGTTCTTC. Its protein product is CASSLVGWVGDEQFF.

This clonotype was seen a few times. V gene TRBV4-2 combines with J gene TRBJ2-7; no clear D. The germline V and J ends were trimmed by 0 bases and 5 bases, with 17 bases remaining between them. Germline CDR1 reads LGHNA; CDR2 reads YNFKEQ. The CDR3 covers 16 residues. DNA of the CDR3: TGTGCCAGCAGCCAAGATAATAAGGCATTACGGAACGAGCAGTACTTC. This encodes CASSQDNKALRNEQYF.

This clonotype has a count of ten or more. The chain carries TRBV5-1 and TRBJ2-1, with TRBD2 as a possible D gene (6 bases). Germline-derived CDR1 and CDR2 are SGHRS and YFSETQ. The CDR3 has 13 residues. V was trimmed by 2 bases and J by 5 bases, leaving 8 bases between them. Here the CDR3 reads CASSFGGDNEQFF. The DNA for the CDR3 is TGCGCCAGCAGCTTTGGCGGGGACAATGAGCAGTTCTTC.

The V and J genes are TRBV7-9 and TRBJ1-3; D gene uncertain. V dropped 4 bases and J dropped 0 bases, with 16 bases sitting between them. Germline assignment: CDR1 SEHNR and CDR2 FQNEAQ (reference sequence). This CDR3 has 17 amino acids. CDR3 in amino acids: CASSSHVDGDSGNTIYF. Here the CDR3 DNA reads TGTGCCAGCAGCTCCCACGTCGACGGTGACTCTGGAAACACCATATATTTT.

There are a few counts of this clonotype. The V and J genes are TRBV29-1 and TRBJ2-1; tentative D call: TRBD2 (5 bases). Trimming pared 5 bases from V and 8 bases from J, leaving 31 bases between. Germline CDR1 is SQVTM and CDR2 is ANQGSEA. This CDR3 has 18 amino acids. The CDR3 DNA sequence: TGCAGCGTTTCTGGAGGCAGTGTGTCGTCTGCCCCCGGCGATGAGCAGTTCTTC. This translates into CSVSGGSVSSAPGDEQFF.

CDR3 residues: CASSFITLYEQYF. The CDR3, as DNA: TGTGCCAGCAGTTTTATCACCCTCTACGAGCAGTACTTC. The gene calls are TRBV12-3 or TRBV12-4 and TRBJ2-7; unclear D gene. The V and J ends lost 3 bases and 3 bases respectively, with 9 bases between them. The CDR3 runs 13 residues.

The chain joins TRBV7-9 to TRBJ2-5, with D perhaps matching TRBD2 (6 bases). The germline CDR1 and CDR2 sequences are SEHNR and FQNEAQ (reference sequence). This CDR3 spans 12 amino acids. Deletions cut 5 bases from V and 6 bases from J, with 10 bases between. CDR3 coding DNA: TGTGCCAGCAGCACTAGCTCGCAGACCCAGTACTTC. Residues: CASSTSSQTQYF.

This clonotype was recorded a few times. The rearrangement joins TRBV20-1 to TRBJ2-7, with 9 bases that match TRBD2. The CDR3 runs 14 residues. Germline V gene data show CDR1 as DFQATT and CDR2 as SNEGSKA (reference sequence). Trimming removed 3 bases from V and 2 bases from J; junction bases left unmatched: 5. The CDR3 sequence is CSAREASGTYEQYV. The DNA for the CDR3 is TGCAGTGCTAGGGAGGCTAGCGGGACCTACGAGCAGTACGTC.

The V gene is TRBV10-3, the J gene TRBJ1-1; D is uncertain. Germline V CDR1 and CDR2: ENHRY, SYGVKD. CDR3 length: 11 amino acids. Deletions cut 8 bases from V and 11 bases from J, with 15 bases between. The CDR3 region has the DNA TGTGCCATCGGGTATGGTGATTTGGCTTTCTTT. Its protein is CAIGYGDLAFF.

This sequence joins TRBV28 and TRBJ1-5, with D possibly being TRBD1 (6 bases). The V gene lost 3 bases and the J gene lost 5 bases, with 17 bases spanning the gap. The CDR3 covers 16 residues. CDR1 MDHEN and CDR2 SYDVKM come from the germline V gene. The CDR3 is CASSFSGGASDQPQHF. The CDR3 DNA reads as TGTGCCAGCAGTTTTTCTGGGGGGGCATCGGATCAGCCCCAGCATTTT. The full variable domain, completed using reference TRBV28 and TRBJ1-5, is DVKVTQSSRYLVKRTGEKVFLECVQDMDHENMFWYRQDPGLGLRLIYFSYDVKMKEKGDIPEGYSVSREKKERFSLILESASTNQTSMYLCASSFSGGASDQPQHFGDGTRLSIL.

This clonotype was detected many times. The chain couples TRBV5-1 to TRBJ2-1; TRBD1 matches at 7 bases. CDR1 SGHRS and CDR2 YFSETQ come from the germline V gene. The ends lost 4 bases at V and 5 bases at J; junction bases unmatched: 9. The CDR3 is 15 residues long. CDR3 sequence: CASSPDRAAHNEQFF. The CDR3 nucleotides are TGCGCCAGCAGCCCCGACAGGGCGGCCCACAATGAGCAGTTCTTC.

The genes are TRBV4-1 and TRBJ1-6; no clear D gene. Trimming cost V 5 bases and J 0 bases, with 11 bases left between them. Germline CDR1 is MGHRA and CDR2 is YSYEKL. The CDR3 is 16 residues long. CDR3 sequence reads: CASSLRSSSYNSPLHF. The CDR3 bases are TGCGCCAGCAGCTTACGGTCAAGCTCCTATAATTCACCCCTCCACTTT.

The V gene is TRBV11-2, the J gene TRBJ2-1; TRBD2 agrees at 10 bases. The CDR3 extends over 16 amino acids. V gave up 5 bases and J gave up 2 bases; unmatched junction bases: 6. CDR1 and CDR2 (germline): SGHAT, FQNNGV. The CDR3, as DNA: TGTGCCAGCAGCGGATCCGGACTAGCGGCCTACAATGAGCAGTTCTTC. This sequence encodes CASSGSGLAAYNEQFF.

This clonotype was observed a few times. The CDR3 is CASSLHRGMNTEAFF. CDR3 nucleotides: TGTGCCAGCAGTCTACACAGGGGCATGAACACTGAAGCTTTCTTT. V is TRBV27 and J is TRBJ1-1; 7 bases agree with TRBD1. The germline gives CDR1 MNHEY, CDR2 SMNVEV (reference sequence). This CDR3 is 15 amino acids long. The V gene end was trimmed by 5 bases and the J gene end by 0 bases; junction bases not matched to a gene: 6.

V is TRBV7-2 and J is TRBJ2-7; tentative D call: TRBD1 (5 bases). CDR1 and CDR2 from the germline V gene are SGHTA and FQGNSA. V was shortened by 2 bases and J by 8 bases, with 13 bases between the two germline ends. This CDR3 has 13 amino acids. This CDR3 reads CASSLTDQGKQYV. In DNA form, the CDR3 reads TGTGCCAGCAGCTTAACGGATCAGGGCAAGCAGTACGTC.

The chain has TRBV4-3 and TRBJ1-4, with D possibly matching TRBD1 (6 bases). V lost 4 bases, J lost 8 bases, and 11 bases lay in between. This CDR3 region has 13 residues. Germline loops: CDR1 LGHNA, CDR2 YSLEER. The CDR3 DNA follows: TGCGCCAGCAGCCTAAGGGACAACGAAAAACTGTTTTTT. Its translation is CASSLRDNEKLFF.

The V gene is TRBV12-3 or TRBV12-4, the J gene TRBJ2-4; 7 bases are a match to TRBD2. The V gene end was trimmed by 8 bases and the J gene end by 0 bases; junction bases not matched to a gene: 7. This CDR3 contains 15 residues. Here the CDR3 reads CASWGAGLAKNIQYF. The CDR3 DNA reads as TGTGCCAGCTGGGGAGCGGGACTAGCCAAAAACATTCAGTACTTC.

This clonotype has a handful of counts. The rearrangement joins TRBV25-1 to TRBJ1-5; D is perhaps TRBD1 (5 bases). This CDR3 region has 13 residues. Trimming took 4 bases from V and 3 from J, leaving 7 bases between them. The germline gives CDR1 MGHDK, CDR2 SYGVNS. The CDR3 is CASSGQPNQPQHF. CDR3 nucleotides: TGTGCCAGCAGTGGACAGCCCAATCAGCCCCAGCATTTT.

In its sample, this clonotype was seen a few times. Here the CDR3 DNA reads TGTGCCAGCAGGTCACTCGGACAGGGGGCGGATACGCAGTATTTT. It translates to CASRSLGQGADTQYF. V usage is TRBV7-8 and J usage is TRBJ2-3; 11 positions match TRBD1. The CDR3 is 15 residues long. The germline V gene encodes CDR1 SGHVS and CDR2 FQNEAQ. V lost 6 bases and J lost 6; bases outside the gene matches: 8.

The genes are TRBV10-1 and TRBJ2-5; possible D gene TRBD1, 5 bases. The CDR3 length is 14 residues. Germline assignment: CDR1 WNHNN and CDR2 SYGVQD (reference sequence). Trimming removed 1 base at V and 3 bases at J, with 9 bases between. For the CDR3, the DNA is TGCGCCAGCAGTGAGTTGGGGCTGGAAGAGACCCAGTACTTC. Translated: CASSELGLEETQYF.

The chain is built from TRBV12-3 or TRBV12-4 and TRBJ1-5; 8 nucleotides match TRBD1. V trimming: 5 bases; J trimming: 6 bases; junction bases outside the gene matches: 9. This CDR3 spans 15 amino acids. CDR3: CASSQRQGFAQPQHF. CDR3 DNA sequence: TGTGCCAGCAGTCAGAGACAGGGGTTCGCTCAGCCCCAGCATTTT.

The rearrangement links TRBV27 to TRBJ1-5, with TRBD1 matching 10 bases. J lost 1 base, V lost 6 bases, and 3 bases had no gene match. The CDR3 is made up of 15 amino acids. The V gene's germline CDR1 is MNHEY and CDR2 SMNVEV (reference sequence). The CDR3 nucleotides read TGTGCCAGCAGGTGGACAGGGGGAAGCAATCAGCCCCAGCATTTT. Protein product: CASRWTGGSNQPQHF.

This clonotype was seen a few times. CDR3 loop: CASSLAGSGDTQYF. The CDR3 bases are TGCGCCAGCAGCTTGGCCGGGTCGGGGGATACGCAGTATTTT. This sequence joins TRBV5-1 and TRBJ2-3, with D possibly matching TRBD2 (5 bases). Germline CDR1 is SGHRS and CDR2 is YFSETQ. CDR3 length equals 14 residues. Trimming removed 0 bases at V and 6 bases at J, with 11 bases between.

This sequence joins TRBV19 and TRBJ1-5; D gene unclear. Per germline, CDR1 LNHDA and CDR2 SQIVND (reference sequence). This CDR3 is built from 14 residues. Trimming left V 6 bases short and J 0 bases short, with 9 bases between. This CDR3 reads CASRGWDSNQPQHF. The CDR3, as DNA: TGTGCCAGTAGGGGTTGGGATAGCAATCAGCCCCAGCATTTT.

Only a few counts were recorded for this clonotype. The chain joins TRBV10-2 to TRBJ2-2; possibly TRBD2 for D (6 bases). CDR1 and CDR2 from the germline V gene are WSHSY and SAAADI. CDR3 size: 13 residues. The V gene lost 6 bases and the J gene lost 6 bases, with 11 bases spanning the gap. The CDR3 DNA is TGCGCCAGCAGGGAGGGGTTTTCCGGGGAGCTGTTTTTT. Its translation is CASREGFSGELFF.

In this sample, this clonotype turned up a few times. The chain recombines TRBV9 with TRBJ2-1; 7 bases match TRBD2. After removal of 0 bases from V and 8 bases from J, the junction contained 8 bases not matched to a gene. This CDR3 is 15 amino acids long. Germline V gene sequence: CDR1 SGDLS, CDR2 YYNGEE. This CDR3 reads CASSVGQRGGDEQFF. The CDR3 nucleotides read TGTGCCAGCAGCGTAGGCCAGCGGGGTGGTGATGAGCAGTTCTTC.

This rearrangement joins TRBV7-9 to TRBJ2-3; the D gene is possibly TRBD2 (6 bases). This CDR3 comprises 15 residues. Trimming removed 5 bases at V and 1 base at J, with 13 bases between. Germline CDR1 is SEHNR and CDR2 is FQNEAQ (reference sequence). Written as DNA, the CDR3 is TGTGCCAGCAGCACCCGGGGGTGGGGCACAGATACGCAGTATTTT. Protein sequence: CASSTRGWGTDTQYF. Full variable domain (rest looked up from reference TRBV7-9 and TRBJ2-3): DTGVSQNPRHKITKRGQNVTFRCDPISEHNRLYWYRQTLGQGPEFLTYFQNEAQLEKSRLLSDRFSAERPKGSFSTLEIQRTEQGDSAMYLCASSTRGWGTDTQYFGPGTRLTVL.